This T cell receptor beta chain was identified during a study of blood T cell repertoires in COVID-19 (dated by TCRdb to the early 2020s). For the wider study: The collaborator samples originated in the United States, Italy and Spain and spanned the acute and convalescent phases of COVID-19. The prospective study material was composed of cDNA or gDNA derived from T cells, B-cell-depleted T cells, or PBMCs. The dataset comprised deeply sampled blood TCRbeta repertoires from subjects exposed to, actively infected with, or recovered from COVID-19. The repertoires were released in a freely available public database intended as a resource for research on the immune response to SARS-CoV-2. Samples were obtained from the ongoing ImmuneRACE study (first 160 participants) and from some 1,200 subjects provided by 6 global collaborators. Nearly every sample came with metadata listing a de-identified subject ID, COVID-19 status, age in years and sex. Where HLA class I and class II types were available, the types were taken from metadata supplied by the sample provider, not from assay-based typing.

The immunoSEQ Assay, a bias-controlled multiplex PCR, was used to amplify TCRbeta CDR3 regions from genomic DNA. In the paper's pipeline: The number of nucleated cells in each sample was estimated by amplification of reference gene primers within the assay. To quantify the absolute abundance of each unique TCRbeta CDR3 rearrangement, sequence reads were collapsed and filtered. Productive Simpson clonality was computed per sample as the square root of Simpson's diversity index over productive rearrangements. The source is immuneACCESS, and TCRdb retained only in-frame sequences with V and J called. Part of the clones is not carried over; for the studies checked, unresolved V genes explain less than half of this, and the remainder is unexplained. That table is the source of V, J and clone size, and D and trimming were worked out from the DNA. The sample table lists nearly 200,000 clones, roughly 80% of them with a count of one. Less than 8.5% of the sample goes to the ten largest clones.

The CDR3 has 18 amino acids, counting the end cysteine and phenylalanine. The only DNA kept is the CDR3, 54 bases in frame from the first base. Trimming takes 1 base off V and 4 bases off J; junction bases not matched to a gene: 9. The germline V gene specifies SGHDT as CDR1 and YYEEEE as CDR2. Participants in the prospective study were aged about 18 to 100 years, lived in 20 to 25 United States geographic areas, and enrolled through a virtual design. To assign participants to cohorts, the prospective study relied on clinical history that participants themselves reported in a screening survey and a study questionnaire. ImmuneRACE Cohort 3 recovered participants were defined by two consecutive negative NP/OP PCR tests, healthcare professional clearance, or symptom resolution. Each participant in the prospective study had whole blood, serum and a nasopharyngeal or oropharyngeal swab collected by mobile phlebotomists. Participants in the prospective study had the option to provide additional blood draws and questionnaires over a roughly two-month period. Before DNA extraction, prospective study blood samples were shipped either frozen or at room temperature.

To note about this clone: The target of this receptor is not known. Base qualities are missing; no much larger clone stands one base away.

What the authors observed across the whole study: Clinical and demographic metadata were provided uncurated, with the amount varying by source and participant.

Material: PBMCs or T cells enriched from blood (not recorded which). The rearrangement joined TRBV5-6 to TRBJ2-2; the junction holds 11 bases that match TRBD2. This receptor was obtained from a man aged 40-50 years who had recovered from COVID-19. The CDR3 protein sequence reads: CASSLYGSGGAGTGELFF. The DNA reads TGTGCCAGCAGCTTGTATGGTAGCGGGGGGGCCGGCACCGGGGAGCTGTTTTTT.